The entry below describes one T cell receptor beta chain. This sample was included in a study of blood T cells in healthy people across ages. Whole-study context: When template switching was applied, about one barcoded beta molecule was captured per two T cells.

Trimming took 1 base from V and 5 from J; bases not matched to a gene: 8. CDR3 length: 16 residues. Germline V CDR1 and CDR2: LGHDT, YNNKEL (reference sequence). Sample-barcoded 5' priming and a J-beta primer mix drove a second PCR of roughly 6 to 12 cycles. TCRdb fed the 5' RACE reads into MiXCR, producing one record per CDR3 protein. The sample has roughly 1.6 million distinct CDR3 sequences, about 31% seen once. This TCR derives from a woman aged 25 to 45 in good health. Sequenced material: blood. This chain connects TRBV3-1 to TRBJ2-3; TRBD2 aligns across 8 bases. The CDR3 nucleotides read TGTGCCAGCAGCCAAGTCCGGGAGGGCCGCGGAGATACGCAGTATTTT. Amino acids: CASSQVREGRGDTQYF.